These 18 T cell receptor beta chains were all obtained from the same sample, sequenced in a study of Graves' ophthalmopathy and Graves' hyperthyroidism. RNA transcripts were the source from which TCR beta CDR3 regions were amplified. HTBI-primed first-round RT-PCR preceded second-round multiplex PCR. TCRdb called the multiplex PCR reads again in MiXCR, with one record for every CDR3 protein. The sample holds about 740,000 distinct CDR3 sequences, roughly 40% seen once. The sequencing sample was made of peripheral blood. These receptors were collected from an adult man with Graves' ophthalmopathy.

This clonotype was detected many times. The chain has TRBV29-1 and TRBJ2-7, with TRBD1 as a possible D gene (6 bases). Germline V gene lookup returns CDR1 SQVTM and CDR2 ANQGSEA. Trimming removed 1 base from V and 1 base from J, with 8 bases in between. The CDR3 has 13 residues. The DNA for the CDR3 is TGCAGCGTTGAAGGGACAGTTTCCTACGAGCAGTACTTC. Translation: CSVEGTVSYEQYF.

With regard to this clonotype: The conserved closing phenylalanine or tryptophan is absent in this CDR3, likely reflecting a read error. The DNA is left out, because the CDR3 cannot be placed on it with certainty; the CDR3 is given as TCRdb lists it. The genes are TRBV29-1 and TRBJ1-1. Germline V gene data show CDR1 as SQVTM and CDR2 as ANQGSEA. The CDR3 contains 8 residues when both ends are counted. Here the CDR3 reads CSVDDTNY.

In this sample, this clonotype turned up a few times. This chain links TRBV9 with TRBJ1-2; no reliable D call. V lost 5 bases and J lost 7, with 21 bases in between. The length of the CDR3 is 15 residues. The germline gives CDR1 SGDLS, CDR2 YYNGEE. The CDR3 DNA reads TGTGCCAGCAGTCCTAGGGCAGTCTCAGTTACTGGCTACACCTTC. This gives the protein CASSPRAVSVTGYTF.

Regarding this clonotype: The conserved phenylalanine or tryptophan normally closing the CDR3 is absent here, so this likely arose from a read error. The CDR3 DNA reads as TGTGCCAGCGCCCAGGGTGGGGGCAATCAGCCCCAGCATCTT. As protein: CASAQGGGNQPQHL. This rearrangement joins TRBV11-1 to TRBJ1-5, with TRBD1 as a possible D gene (5 bases). The ends were cut back, 8 bases at V and 2 bases at J, with 13 bases in the middle. The CDR3 totals 14 residues. Germline V gene lookup returns CDR1 SGHAT and CDR2 FQDESV (reference sequence).

Only a few counts were recorded for this clonotype. The chain joins TRBV12-3 or TRBV12-4 to TRBJ2-7; 9 nucleotides agree with TRBD1. Trimming cost V 3 bases and J 12 bases; bases outside gene matches: 15. The CDR3 contains 15 residues. Here the CDR3 reads CASSFQTGGAGYLYF. The CDR3 DNA is TGTGCCAGCAGTTTCCAGACAGGGGGAGCGGGATACCTGTACTTC.

V and J are TRBV24-1 and TRBJ1-5; no definite D call. V shed 6 bases and J shed 2 bases, with 13 bases lying between them. The CDR3 loop spans 15 amino acids. Germline CDR1 is KGHDR and CDR2 is SFDVKD. The CDR3 region has the DNA TGTGCCACCAGTTTAGGGTCTGGGGGCAATCAGCCCCAGCATTTT. This encodes CATSLGSGGNQPQHF.

This chain uses TRBV7-7 with TRBJ2-5; 11 positions match TRBD1. V was clipped by 5 bases and J by 4 bases; unmatched bases: 6. Germline-derived CDR1 and CDR2 are SSHAT and FNYEAQ (reference sequence). CDR3 length equals 15 residues. DNA of the CDR3: TGTGCCAGCAGCACCGGGACAGGGGGACTAGAGACCCAGTACTTC. It yields the protein CASSTGTGGLETQYF.

With respect to this clonotype: This is likely a read error, given that the CDR3 carries no conserved phenylalanine or tryptophan at its end. The DNA is left out, because the CDR3 cannot be placed on it with certainty; the CDR3 is given as TCRdb lists it. The chain is built from TRBV19 and TRBJ1-4; the DNA was not compared with TRBD1, the D call given in the table. Germline loops: CDR1 LNHDA, CDR2 SQIVND (reference sequence). Counting both end residues, the CDR3 totals 10 amino acids. This CDR3 is CASSTGDRFH.

The sample holds many counts of this clonotype. The chain recombines TRBV20-1 with TRBJ1-6, with D perhaps matching TRBD1 (6 bases). The germline V gene encodes CDR1 DFQATT and CDR2 SNEGSKA (reference sequence). The ends were cut back, 8 bases at V and 7 bases at J, with 15 bases in the middle. This CDR3 region has 13 residues. The CDR3 loop reads CSPIGGKNSPLHF. CDR3 DNA sequence: TGCAGTCCTATCGGGGGCAAGAATTCACCCCTCCACTTT.

The chain uses TRBV7-9 and TRBJ1-1; D gene ambiguous. The CDR3 loop spans 15 amino acids. Germline V gives CDR1 SEHNR, CDR2 FQNEAQ (reference sequence). V was shortened by 1 base and J by 1 base, with 10 bases between the two germline ends. CDR3 loop: CASSLVSPENTEAFF. Here the CDR3 DNA reads TGTGCCAGCAGCTTAGTCTCACCCGAGAACACTGAAGCTTTCTTT. The variable domain in full, completed from reference TRBV7-9 and TRBJ1-1, reads DTGVSQNPRHKITKRGQNVTFRCDPISEHNRLYWYRQTLGQGPEFLTYFQNEAQLEKSRLLSDRFSAERPKGSFSTLEIQRTEQGDSAMYLCASSLVSPENTEAFFGQGTRLTVV.

There are many counts of this clonotype. The chain combines TRBV29-1 with TRBJ1-2; 11 bases are shared with TRBD1. The CDR3 is made up of 14 amino acids. Trimming cost V 6 bases and J 5 bases; bases outside gene matches: 8. Germline loops: CDR1 SQVTM, CDR2 ANQGSEA. CDR3 protein: CSVVDRGRHYGYTF. CDR3 sequence (DNA): TGCAGCGTGGTGGACAGGGGGCGGCATTATGGCTACACCTTC.

The gene calls are TRBV7-2 and TRBJ2-7; either TRBD1 or TRBD2 may supply D (5 bases each). Trimming shortened V by 3 bases and J by 2 bases, and 14 bases separated the two germline ends. From germline, CDR1 is SGHTA and CDR2 FQGNSA. CDR3 length equals 15 residues. CDR3 amino acids: CASSFSWDAAYEQYF. In DNA, the CDR3 is TGTGCCAGCAGCTTTTCCTGGGACGCTGCCTACGAGCAGTACTTC.

This rearrangement joins TRBV24-1 to TRBJ2-1; a possible D gene is TRBD2 (5 bases). The CDR3 has 15 amino acids. Trimming removed 5 bases at V and 4 bases at J, with 14 bases between. Germline CDR1 is KGHDR and CDR2 is SFDVKD. The CDR3 sequence: CATSGGDSRYNEQFF. As DNA, the CDR3 is TGTGCCACCAGTGGGGGAGACTCTAGATACAATGAGCAGTTCTTC.

This clonotype was detected once. A much larger clone differs from this one at a single base, so this may be a read error. This chain connects TRBV14 to TRBJ2-7, with D hard to call. The CDR3 has 11 amino acids. In germline, CDR1 is SGHDN, CDR2 FVKESK. The DNA for the CDR3 is TGTGCCCGCAGCCAAGTCGGAGAGCAGTACTTC. Amino acids: CARSQVGEQYF.

V gene TRBV7-2 combines with J gene TRBJ2-5; D might be TRBD1 (5 bases). The germline gives CDR1 SGHTA, CDR2 FQGNSA. The length of the CDR3 is 14 residues. V gave up 3 bases and J gave up 1 base, with 9 bases separating them. This CDR3 is CASSFRQPQETQYF. For the CDR3, the DNA is TGTGCCAGCAGCTTCCGACAGCCCCAAGAGACCCAGTACTTC. The variable domain in full, completed from reference TRBV7-2 and TRBJ2-5, reads GAGVSQSPSNKVTEKGKDVELRCDPISGHTALYWYRQSLGQGLEFLIYFQGNSAPDKSGLPSDRFSAERTGGSVSTLTIQRTQQEDSAVYLCASSFRQPQETQYFGPGTRLLVL.

This sequence joins TRBV6-5 and TRBJ2-5, with D perhaps matching TRBD1 (6 bases). V dropped 5 bases and J dropped 5 bases, with 21 bases sitting between them. Germline CDR1 reads MNHEY; CDR2 reads SVGAGI. CDR3 size: 16 residues. Here the CDR3 DNA reads TGTGCCAGCAGTGAAAGGGCAGGGGTATCCGGGGAGACCCAGTACTTC. This encodes CASSERAGVSGETQYF.

This clonotype was detected ten times or more. The J gene is TRBJ2-5, the V gene TRBV7-2; unclear D gene. The CDR3 is 11 amino acids. Trimming shortened V by 6 bases and J by 5 bases, and 7 bases separated the two germline ends. CDR1 and CDR2 from the germline V gene are SGHTA and FQGNSA. The CDR3, as DNA: TGTGCCAGCAGAGGGCACGAGACCCAGTACTTC. Encoded protein: CASRGHETQYF.

This chain connects TRBV12-3 or TRBV12-4 to TRBJ2-7; perhaps TRBD1 as D (5 bases). The germline V and J ends were trimmed by 3 bases and 9 bases, with 9 bases remaining between them. This CDR3 spans 11 amino acids. Written as DNA, the CDR3 is TGTGCCAGCAGTTTGGCAGGGTCGCAGTACTTC. As protein: CASSLAGSQYF.